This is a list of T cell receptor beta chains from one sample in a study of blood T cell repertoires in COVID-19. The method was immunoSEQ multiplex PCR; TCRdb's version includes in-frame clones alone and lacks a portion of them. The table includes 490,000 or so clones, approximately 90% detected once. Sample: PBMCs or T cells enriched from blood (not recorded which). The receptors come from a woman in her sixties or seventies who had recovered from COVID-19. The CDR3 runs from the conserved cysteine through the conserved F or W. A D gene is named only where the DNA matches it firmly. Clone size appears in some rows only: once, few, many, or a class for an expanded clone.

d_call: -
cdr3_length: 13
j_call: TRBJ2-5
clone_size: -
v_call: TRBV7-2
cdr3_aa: CASSSREVGTQYF
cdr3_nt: TGTGCCAGCAGCTCTAGGGAGGTTGGGACCCAGTACTTC

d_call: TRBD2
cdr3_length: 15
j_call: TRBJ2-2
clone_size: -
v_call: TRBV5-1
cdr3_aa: CASSRGGLNTGELFF
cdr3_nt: TGCGCCAGCAGCCGCGGGGGGCTTAACACCGGGGAGCTGTTTTTT

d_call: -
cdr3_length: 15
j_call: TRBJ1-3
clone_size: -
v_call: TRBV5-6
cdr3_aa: CASSLRGGSGNTIYF
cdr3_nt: TGTGCCAGCAGCTTAAGGGGGGGCTCTGGAAACACCATATATTTT

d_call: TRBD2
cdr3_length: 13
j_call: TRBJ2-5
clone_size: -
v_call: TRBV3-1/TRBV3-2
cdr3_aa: CASSRGGQETQYF
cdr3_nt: TGTGCCAGCAGCCGGGGGGGCCAAGAGACCCAGTACTTC

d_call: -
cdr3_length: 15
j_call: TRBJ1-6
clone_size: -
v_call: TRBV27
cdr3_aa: CASSLFSEAGSPLHF
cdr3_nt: TGTGCCAGCAGTTTATTTAGTGAGGCGGGTTCACCCCTCCACTTT

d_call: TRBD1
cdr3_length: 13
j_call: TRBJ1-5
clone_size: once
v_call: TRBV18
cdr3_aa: CASSETGPQPQHF
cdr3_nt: TGTGCCAGCTCCGAGACAGGGCCTCAGCCCCAGCATTTT

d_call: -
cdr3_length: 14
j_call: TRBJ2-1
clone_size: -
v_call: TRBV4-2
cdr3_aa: CASSQEGRFDEQFF
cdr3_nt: TGTGCCAGCAGCCAGGAGGGTAGATTCGATGAGCAGTTCTTC

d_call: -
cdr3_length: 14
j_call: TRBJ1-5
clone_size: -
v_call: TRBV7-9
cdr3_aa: CASSLEGRVVPQHF
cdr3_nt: TGTGCCAGCAGCTTAGAGGGCAGGGTGGTGCCCCAGCATTTT

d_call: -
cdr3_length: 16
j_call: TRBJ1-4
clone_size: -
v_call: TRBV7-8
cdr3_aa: CASSLARVPTNEKLFF
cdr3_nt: TGTGCCAGCAGCTTAGCCCGGGTTCCAACTAATGAAAAACTGTTTTTT

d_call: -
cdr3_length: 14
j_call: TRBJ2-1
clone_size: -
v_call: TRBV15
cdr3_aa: CATSRDLVAGEQFF
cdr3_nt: TGTGCCACCAGCAGAGATCTAGTCGCTGGTGAGCAGTTCTTC

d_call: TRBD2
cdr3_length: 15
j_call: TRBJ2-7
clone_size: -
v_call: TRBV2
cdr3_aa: CASSASAGGPYEQYF
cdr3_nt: TGTGCCAGCAGTGCCTCTGCGGGGGGGCCCTACGAGCAGTACTTC

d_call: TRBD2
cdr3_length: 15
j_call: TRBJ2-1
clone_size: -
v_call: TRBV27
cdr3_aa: CASRISGGAGNEQFF
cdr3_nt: TGTGCCAGCAGAATTAGCGGGGGGGCAGGGAATGAGCAGTTCTTC

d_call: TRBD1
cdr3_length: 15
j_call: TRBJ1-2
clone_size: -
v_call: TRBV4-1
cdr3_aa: CASSQVVRTGEGYTF
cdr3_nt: TGCGCCAGCAGCCAAGTAGTCCGGACAGGGGAGGGCTACACCTTC

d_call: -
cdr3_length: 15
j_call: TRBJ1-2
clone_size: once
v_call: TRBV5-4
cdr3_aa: CASSLAEAFGYGYTF
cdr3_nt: TGTGCCAGCAGCTTGGCCGAGGCTTTCGGCTATGGCTACACCTTC

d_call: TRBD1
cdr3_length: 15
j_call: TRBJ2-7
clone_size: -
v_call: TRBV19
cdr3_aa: CASSPGTGADYEQYF
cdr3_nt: TGTGCCAGTAGTCCCGGGACAGGGGCAGACTACGAGCAGTACTTC

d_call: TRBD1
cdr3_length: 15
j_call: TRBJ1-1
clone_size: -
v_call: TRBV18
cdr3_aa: CASSPNRGINTEAFF
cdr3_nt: TGTGCCAGCTCACCAAACAGGGGGATCAATACTGAAGCTTTCTTT

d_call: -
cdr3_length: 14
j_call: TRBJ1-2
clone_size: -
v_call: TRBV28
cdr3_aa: CASSSPLRSYGYTF
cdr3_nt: TGTGCCAGCAGCTCGCCCCTTAGGAGCTATGGCTACACCTTC